Shown below are 15 T cell receptor beta chains from a single sample sequenced in a study of CD8+CD57+ T cells in acquired aplastic anemia (dated by TCRdb to the late 2010s). The sequencer listed for this sample is Illumina HiSeq 2000. Genomic DNA served as template for TCR beta VDJ combination and CDR3 sequence profiling. Starting from the raw public reads, TCRdb applied fastp trimming at Q25, assembled clones with MiXCR and retained in-frame beta chains. When rows share a CDR3 protein, they turn into one entry using the most common DNA and genes. A total of roughly 150,000 distinct CDR3 sequences appear in this sample, roughly 48% of them only once. 2.5% to 3.5% of the sample is in the top ten clones. The patients picked for sequencing were ones in whom flow cytometry had shown an expansion of CD8+CD57+ cells. The sample taken for sequencing was sorted CD4+, CD8+, or CD8+CD57+ T cells (not recorded which) from PBMCs. Source of these receptors: a human donor with aplastic anemia.

This clonotype occurred many times. The chain has TRBV5-1 and TRBJ2-1; D may be TRBD2 (6 bases). V lost 0 bases to trimming and J lost 10 bases, with 11 bases between them. The V gene's germline CDR1 is SGHRS and CDR2 YFSETQ. The CDR3 has 13 residues. The CDR3 DNA is TGCGCCAGCAGCTTGGGGACTAAGGGGGAGCAGTTCTTC. Its translation is CASSLGTKGEQFF.

There are many counts of this clonotype. The V gene is TRBV20-1, the J gene TRBJ1-3; D may be TRBD1 (6 bases). V gave up 6 bases and J gave up 7 bases, with 19 bases separating them. The CDR3 spans 14 residues. Germline lookup yields CDR1 DFQATT and CDR2 SNEGSKA (reference sequence). CDR3 sequence reads: CSAKSPSRGNTIYF. In DNA form, the CDR3 reads TGCAGTGCCAAGTCGCCGAGCAGGGGTAACACCATATATTTT.

Worth noting for this clonotype: This may stem from a read error, because a much larger clone lies one nucleotide away. The chain combines TRBV6-8 with TRBJ2-3; no firm D call. Germline values: CDR1 MNHGY, CDR2 SAAAGT. The CDR3 runs 16 residues. CDR3 residues: CANSYVSRPLTDTQYF. The CDR3 coding sequence is TGTGCCAACAGTTACGTGTCCAGGCCCCTCACAGATACGCAGTATTTT.

This clonotype has ten or more counts. The chain combines TRBV9 with TRBJ2-1; 7 bases fit TRBD2. Losses at the gene ends were 1 base for V and 7 bases for J; bases not matched to a gene: 8. Germline assignment: CDR1 SGDLS and CDR2 YYNGEE. The CDR3 extends over 15 amino acids. The CDR3 loop is CASSVRGGRGNEQFF. The CDR3, as DNA: TGTGCCAGCAGCGTACGGGGAGGGCGCGGTAATGAGCAGTTCTTC.

V gene TRBV2 combines with J gene TRBJ1-6, with TRBD1 matching 7 bases. The J segment lost 7 bases and the V segment lost 10 bases, leaving 7 bases of the junction unmatched. Per germline, CDR1 SNHLY and CDR2 FYNNEI. This CDR3 has 13 amino acids. As DNA, the CDR3 is TGTGCCATCTCCGGGACAGAGAATTCACCCCTCCACTTT. Translated, it gives CAISGTENSPLHF.

This chain joins TRBV6-4 and TRBJ2-3; the D is unclear. The CDR3 is 14 amino acids. Germline V lookup: CDR1 MRHNA, CDR2 SNTAGT. The V gene lost 1 base and the J gene lost 1 base, with 6 bases spanning the gap. The CDR3 is CASSDFQGTDTQYF. The DNA of the CDR3 is TGTGCCAGCAGTGACTTCCAGGGCACAGATACGCAGTATTTT.

This clonotype was seen a few times. The genes are TRBV29-1 and TRBJ2-1, with 11 bases lining up with TRBD2. V gave up 0 bases and J gave up 7 bases; unmatched junction bases: 5. This CDR3 contains 15 residues. The germline V gene has CDR1 SQVTM and CDR2 ANQGSEA. The chain's CDR3 is CSVEEYSGGANEQFF. The CDR3 DNA reads TGCAGCGTTGAAGAATATAGCGGGGGGGCTAATGAGCAGTTCTTC.

The chain is built from TRBV19 and TRBJ2-7; weak D call: TRBD1 (5 bases). The CDR3 runs to 17 residues. Germline CDR1 is LNHDA and CDR2 is SQIVND (reference sequence). Trimming left V 5 bases short and J 2 bases short, with 22 bases between. The CDR3 sequence: CASSPRTTGIWTYEQYV. The DNA of the CDR3 is TGTGCCAGTAGTCCCCGGACAACCGGCATCTGGACCTACGAGCAGTACGTC.

This rearrangement joins TRBV2 to TRBJ2-1, with 7 bases aligning to TRBD2. Looked up from germline, CDR1 is SNHLY and CDR2 is FYNNEI. The CDR3 is made up of 17 amino acids. The J segment lost 1 base and the V segment lost 4 bases, leaving 10 bases of the junction unmatched. The CDR3 protein is CASSGSKSGTSYNEQFF. The CDR3 region has the DNA TGTGCCAGCAGTGGCTCGAAGAGCGGGACGTCCTACAATGAGCAGTTCTTC.

Ten or more counts support this clonotype. The chain recombines TRBV9 with TRBJ1-1; D call uncertain. The V end lost 3 bases, the J end lost 4 bases, and 16 bases lay between the germline ends. The CDR3 consists of 15 residues. The germline V gene encodes CDR1 SGDLS and CDR2 YYNGEE. In DNA form, the CDR3 reads TGTGCCAGCAGCGCGTCTCAGGTGCGGGGCACTGAAGCTTTCTTT. This sequence encodes CASSASQVRGTEAFF.

The table lists this clonotype with a few counts. A read error may be the cause here, since a much bigger clone is one base away. V is TRBV6-1 and J is TRBJ2-7, with D perhaps TRBD2 (5 bases). Germline CDR1 MNHNS, CDR2 SASEGT. Trimming pared 6 bases from V and 4 bases from J, leaving 13 bases between. CDR3 length equals 13 residues. This chain's CDR3 is CASRVQRTYEQYF. The CDR3 region has the DNA TGTGCCAGCAGGGTCCAGCGGACTTACGAGCAGTACTTC.

This clonotype was counted only a few times. V gene TRBV6-5 combines with J gene TRBJ2-3, with TRBD2 matching over 8 bases. The CDR3 is made up of 14 amino acids. Unmatched junction bases numbered 5, after V lost 6 bases and J lost 3 bases. The germline gives CDR1 MNHEY, CDR2 SVGAGI. This CDR3 reads CASSLGTRTDTQYF. CDR3 bases: TGTGCCAGCAGCCTCGGGACTAGAACAGATACGCAGTATTTT.

The J gene is TRBJ2-5, the V gene TRBV24-1; D is perhaps TRBD2 (5 bases). Germline V gene lookup returns CDR1 KGHDR and CDR2 SFDVKD. The germline V and J ends were trimmed by 0 bases and 2 bases, with 15 bases remaining between them. The CDR3 has 17 amino acids. CDR3 sequence reads: CATSDLGGVGLQETQYF. In nucleotides, the CDR3 is TGTGCCACCAGTGATTTGGGAGGAGTAGGCTTACAAGAGACCCAGTACTTC.

Notes on this clonotype: This sequence may be a read error, since a much larger clone differs from it by one base. The chain joins TRBV5-1 to TRBJ1-3; D remains ambiguous. The CDR3 runs to 14 residues. The germline CDR1 and CDR2 sequences are SGHRS and YFSETQ. The CDR3 reads CASSLATAGDTIYF. CDR3 DNA: TGCGCCAGCAGCTTGGCGACTGCTGGAGACACCATATATTTT.

V and J are TRBV6-2 or TRBV6-3 and TRBJ2-3, with TRBD2 matching 9 bases. This CDR3 contains 15 residues. The V gene's germline CDR1 is MNHEY and CDR2 SVGEGT. V gave up 6 bases and J gave up 10 bases; unmatched junction bases: 14. CDR3 region: CASRDRLAGTAAQYF. DNA for the CDR3: TGTGCCAGCAGAGATCGGCTAGCGGGGACCGCAGCGCAGTATTTT.